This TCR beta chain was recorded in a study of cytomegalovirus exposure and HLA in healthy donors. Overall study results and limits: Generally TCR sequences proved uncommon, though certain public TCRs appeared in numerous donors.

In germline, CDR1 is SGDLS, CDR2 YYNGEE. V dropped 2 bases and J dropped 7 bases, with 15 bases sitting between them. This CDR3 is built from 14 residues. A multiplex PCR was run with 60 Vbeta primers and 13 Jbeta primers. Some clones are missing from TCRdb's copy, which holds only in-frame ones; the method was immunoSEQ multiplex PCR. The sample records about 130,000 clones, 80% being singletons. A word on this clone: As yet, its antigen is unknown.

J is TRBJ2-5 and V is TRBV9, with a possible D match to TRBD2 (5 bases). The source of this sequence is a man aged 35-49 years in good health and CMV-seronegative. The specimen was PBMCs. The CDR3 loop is CASSVAGVMGTQYF. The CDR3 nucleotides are TGTGCCAGCAGCGTCGCCGGGGTCATGGGGACCCAGTACTTC.